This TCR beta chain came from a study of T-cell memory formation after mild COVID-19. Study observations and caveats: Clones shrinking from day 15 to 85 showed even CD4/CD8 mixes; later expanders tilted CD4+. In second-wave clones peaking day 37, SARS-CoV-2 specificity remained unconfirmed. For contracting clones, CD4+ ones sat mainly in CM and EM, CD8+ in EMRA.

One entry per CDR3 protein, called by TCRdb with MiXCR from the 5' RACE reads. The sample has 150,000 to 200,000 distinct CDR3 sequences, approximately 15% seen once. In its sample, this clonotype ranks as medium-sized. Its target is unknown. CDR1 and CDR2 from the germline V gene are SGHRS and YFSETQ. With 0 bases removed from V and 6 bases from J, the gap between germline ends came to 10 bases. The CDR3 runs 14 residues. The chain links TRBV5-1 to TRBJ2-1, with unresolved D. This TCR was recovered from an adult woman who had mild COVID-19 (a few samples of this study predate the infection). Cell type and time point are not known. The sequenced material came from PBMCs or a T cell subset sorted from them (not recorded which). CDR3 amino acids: CASSLGPDGNEQFF. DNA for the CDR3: TGCGCCAGCAGCTTGGGACCCGACGGCAATGAGCAGTTCTTC.